This TCR beta chain was recorded in a study of OX40 agonist ivuxolimab in advanced cancers. TCRdb keeps only in-frame clones here, not all; method: immunoSEQ multiplex PCR. This table holds tens of thousands of clones, roughly nine tenths found once. Details on this clone: As yet, its antigen is unknown.

General study findings and limits: Partial responders at 0.1-3.0 mg/kg had among the lowest clonal expansion.

The sequenced sample was CD4+ or CD8+ T cells sorted from blood, obtained in a trial of the OX40 agonist ivuxolimab. The clonotype originates from an adult with an advanced solid tumor such as melanoma, head and neck, liver or kidney cancer.

The chain's CDR3 is CASTPVGGFEQFF. DNA for the CDR3: TGTGCCAGCACCCCGGTAGGGGGGTTTGAGCAGTTCTTC. The chain joins TRBV5-6 to TRBJ2-1, with D perhaps assigned TRBD1 or TRBD2 (6 bases each). The CDR3 runs to 13 residues. The germline CDR1 and CDR2 sequences are SGHDT and YYEEEE. Trimming removed 6 bases from V and 9 bases from J, with 16 bases in between. Together with reference TRBV5-6 and TRBJ2-1, the CDR3 gives the full variable domain: DAGVTQSPTHLIKTRGQQVTLRCSPKSGHDTVSWYQQALGQGPQFIFQYYEEEERQRGNFPDRFSGHQFPNYSSELNVNALLLGDSALYLCASTPVGGFEQFFGPGTRLTVL.